These 5 T cell receptor beta chains were sequenced from one sample in a study of blood T cells in healthy people across ages (dated by TCRdb to the mid-2010s). Library preparation used 5' RACE. A second PCR of roughly 7 to 11 cycles was performed with a sample-barcoded 5' primer and a J-beta primer mix. Through fastp at Q25 and MiXCR, TCRdb rebuilt clones from the public reads, retaining in-frame beta chains. Rows are unified per CDR3 protein, each entry keeping the most common DNA and genes. The sample table holds over 1,500,000 distinct CDR3 sequences, of which 35% to 50% were seen once. The ten largest clones capture under 30% of the sample. Material for sequencing was blood. These receptors were obtained from a human donor in good health.

This clonotype was detected a few times. CDR3 amino acids: CASSYSQGVNEKLFF. The CDR3 DNA reads TGTGCCAGCAGTTACTCGCAAGGGGTCAATGAAAAACTGTTTTTT. The rearrangement joins TRBV6-5 to TRBJ1-4; maybe TRBD1 (5 bases). Germline CDR1 and CDR2: MNHEY and SVGAGI. The CDR3 length is 15 residues. Trimming shortened V by 0 bases and J by 5 bases, and 10 bases separated the two germline ends.

This clonotype was observed a handful of times. The J gene is TRBJ2-3, the V gene TRBV7-2; D may be TRBD1 (6 bases). CDR3 length: 15 residues. CDR1 and CDR2 from the germline V gene are SGHTA and FQGNSA. V was pared by 5 bases and J by 1 base, with 13 bases between. The CDR3 DNA is TGTGCCAGCAGCCCATGGGCAGGGGGCACAGATACGCAGTATTTT. Residues: CASSPWAGGTDTQYF.

This chain links TRBV19 with TRBJ1-5; maybe TRBD1 (5 bases). V gave up 8 bases and J gave up 0 bases, with 11 bases separating them. The germline V gene encodes CDR1 LNHDA and CDR2 SQIVND (reference sequence). The CDR3 has 14 amino acids. The CDR3 protein is CASRTTGSNQPQHF. In DNA, the CDR3 is TGTGCCAGTCGAACAACAGGTAGCAATCAGCCCCAGCATTTT.

The genes are TRBV7-3 and TRBJ2-6; 8 positions agree with TRBD1. With V trimmed by 2 bases and J by 0 bases, 9 bases remained unmatched. CDR3 length equals 19 residues. Germline V gene lookup returns CDR1 SGHTA and CDR2 FQGTGA. CDR3 amino acids: CASSLPGQASSSGANVLTF. CDR3 nucleotides: TGTGCCAGCAGCTTACCGGGACAGGCCTCCAGCTCTGGGGCCAACGTCCTGACTTTC.

This chain joins TRBV9 and TRBJ2-1; TRBD2 matches 7 bases. Germline V gene lookup returns CDR1 SGDLS and CDR2 YYNGEE. Trimming at V came to 7 bases and at J to 8 bases, leaving 6 bases not matched to a gene. The CDR3 runs to 12 residues. The DNA of the CDR3 is TGTGCCAGCGGACTAGGAGGCTATGAGCAGTTCTTC. Translation: CASGLGGYEQFF.